This TCR beta chain was recorded in a study of PD-1 blockade in classical Hodgkin lymphoma (TCRdb year 2020). Context from the whole study: Nivolumab dosing was 3 mg/kg intravenously every 2 weeks, continuing until either disease progression or unacceptable toxicity. The study used CyTOF and TCR beta sequencing to define a peripheral blood immune signature of response to PD-1 blockade in classical Hodgkin lymphoma. Paper-wide results and their limitations: By C4D1, a significant rise was seen in CD4+ TCR diversity but not in CD8+ TCR diversity (p=0.0027 vs p=0.16), and the rise was most apparent among complete responders (p=0.02). Lower diversity was observed in patients in whom nivolumab was started less than 1 year after ASCT, and these patients were excluded from later analyses so that confounding by immune reconstitution would be avoided. Baseline TCR diversity was reported to be lower in newly diagnosed patients than in healthy donors, and even lower in relapsed/refractory patients. The study was limited to a single clinical trial cohort, and causes of repertoire differences, possibly disease activity or prior therapy, remained undefined. Trial patients with a complete response had baseline diversity similar to that of newly diagnosed patients, while partial responders and progressors had significantly lower diversity.

In light of the paper, this sample's time point label describes: cycle 4 day 1 (C4D1), after more than five weeks of nivolumab. Relapse after autologous stem cell transplantation had occurred in all trial patients, and cohorts A, B and C were distinguished by prior brentuximab vedotin exposure. A total of around 60 patients with relapsed/refractory classical Hodgkin lymphoma made up the trial cohort, and each patient's best overall response was complete response, partial response or progressive disease. Single-agent nivolumab was administered to trial patients in the multi-cohort phase II CheckMate 205 trial. Best overall response was determined by an independent review committee according to the 2007 International Working Group response criteria. Trial PBMCs were obtained immediately prior to nivolumab initiation (C1D1) and on therapy at cycle 2 day 1 and cycle 4 day 1. Peripheral blood was collected in 8 mL Vacutainer Cell Preparation Tubes, from which PBMCs were isolated by centrifugation and then cryopreserved.

The Qiagen DNeasy kit was used to extract genomic DNA both from unsorted PBMCs and from the negatively selected CD4+ and CD8+ fractions. Amplification of TCR beta CDR3 regions was done by immunoSEQ multiplex PCR with primers that anneal to V and J segments. A synthetic immune receptor repertoire was used to minimize amplification bias, and any residual bias was removed computationally once sequencing was done. In the source study's methods: Repertoire diversity was quantified as the Shannon entropy index using custom Python scripts. Unsorted, CD4+ and CD8+ repertoires were analyzed separately, except in combined analyses where CD4+ and CD8+ sequences were merged in silico. A clone counted as expanded when the clone's frequency after treatment rose at least 2-fold relative to C1D1, and clones undetected at baseline were given a pseudocount of 0.5. Clones with 0 or 1 copy at C1D1 were classified as singleton clones, and clones with 2 or more copies were classified as non-singleton clones. By matching protein sequences in sorted samples from the same patient, clones expanded in unsorted samples were annotated as CD4+, CD8+ or unknown. Wilcoxon tests on paired samples were used to test changes in diversity from C1D1 to C4D1. TCRdb limited this immuneACCESS table to in-frame rearrangements with V and J called. A share of clones is missing; checked studies link under half to unresolved V genes, and the rest is unexplained. V, J and clone size are taken as reported in that table, and D and trimming were inferred from the DNA itself. The sample profile shows around 90,000 clones; around 78% of them were found once. The biggest ten clones account for about 9.4% of the sample.

Worth noting for this clone: Its binding antigen is unknown. Base qualities are not provided; no much larger clone lies one nucleotide away.

From the cysteine up to the phenylalanine, the CDR3 has a length of 15 residues. The retained sequence is limited to the CDR3, 45 bases, with the frame set at the first base. V is reduced by 5 bases and J by 0 bases, leaving a spacing of 8 bases between them. CDR1 and CDR2, looked up from the germline V gene, are MDHEN and SYDVKM. The origin of this receptor is a human donor with classical Hodgkin lymphoma. This chain is built from TRBV28 and TRBJ2-6; a confident D gene designation cannot be given. Source: peripheral blood mononuclear cells (PBMCs), taken before the fourth cycle of nivolumab. The DNA sequence reads TGTGCCAGCAGTCCTCTCCTCTCTGGGGCCAACGTCCTGACTTTC. It encodes CASSPLLSGANVLTF.